Listed below are T cell receptor beta chains from one sample, sequenced in a study of beta chain features in type 1 diabetes. Data came from immunoSEQ multiplex PCR; TCRdb stores just in-frame clones and leaves some out. The sample comprises 500,000 to 800,000 clones, around an eighth of which are singletons, and 0.09% to 0.15% rests with the top ten. The sequencing sample was made of naive CD4+ T cells from blood. Receptors originate from a man younger than 45 with type 1 diabetes. Each CDR3 is given with its conserved first and last residue. D genes are given only for firm matches. A clone size is listed for some rows: how often the clone was seen (once, few, many), or a class if it is expanded.

clone_size d_call j_call v_call cdr3_nt cdr3_aa
few TRBD2 TRBJ2-7 TRBV28 TGTGCCAGCAGTTTTCCGGGACTAGCCTACGAGCAGTACTTC CASSFPGLAYEQYF
- TRBD1 TRBJ2-6 TRBV23-1 TGCGCCAGCAGTCAATCGAGGGCAGGGGGTAGCTCTGGGGCCAACGTCCTGACTTTC CASSQSRAGGSSGANVLTF
- TRBD1 TRBJ2-5 TRBV5-1 TGCGCCAGCAGCCCGGGACAGTGGGGGGAGACCCAGTACTTC CASSPGQWGETQYF
- - TRBJ2-1 TRBV2 TGTGCCAGCAGTGGTGACAGCCGCAATGAGCAGTTCTTC CASSGDSRNEQFF
- TRBD2 TRBJ2-1 TRBV15 TGTGCCACCAGCCCAGTACGGGCCAGCGGGGGGGCCTCAGGGCAGTTCTTC CATSPVRASGGASGQFF
- - TRBJ2-7 TRBV2 TGTGCCACCAAGCGGGCCTACGAGCAGTACTTC CATKRAYEQYF
few - TRBJ2-5 TRBV7-3 TGTGCCAGCAGCCTAACGGACGGGAGGACCCAGTACTTC CASSLTDGRTQYF
- - TRBJ2-5 TRBV7-7 TGTGCCAGCAGCTTAGAAGCTAGCCGAGAGACCCAGTACTTC CASSLEASRETQYF
- TRBD1 TRBJ1-4 TRBV15 TGTGCCACCAGCAGAGATCCGGGACAGAATGAAAAACTGTTTTTT CATSRDPGQNEKLFF
few TRBD2 TRBJ2-7 TRBV9 TGTGCCAGCAGCCCGGGACTAGCGGACTTTTACGAGCAGTACTTC CASSPGLADFYEQYF
- - TRBJ2-3 TRBV28 TGTGCCAGTGCCGTCGGGGGAACAGATACGCAGTATTTT CASAVGGTDTQYF
- - TRBJ2-2 TRBV4-3 TGCGCCAGCAGCCAAGGTGGTACCGGGGAGCTGTTTTTT CASSQGGTGELFF
few - TRBJ2-2 TRBV7-9 TGTGCCAGCAGCTTCCTCGGGGACGCCGGGGAGCTGTTTTTT CASSFLGDAGELFF
- - TRBJ2-2 TRBV4-3 TGCGCCAGCAGCCAAGCCGAGGGGACCGGGGAGCTGTTTTTT CASSQAEGTGELFF
few - TRBJ1-2 TRBV4-3 TGCGCCAGCAGCCAAGACGAGGGTTGGGGCTACACCTTC CASSQDEGWGYTF
few TRBD1 TRBJ2-5 TRBV7-2 TGTGCCAGCAGCCGGGGACAGGGACAAGAGACCCAGTACTTC CASSRGQGQETQYF
- - TRBJ2-7 TRBV19 TGTGCCAGTAGTATGACGGGGAGCTCCTACGAGCAGTACTTC CASSMTGSSYEQYF
- - TRBJ2-7 TRBV21-1 TGTGCCAGCGTCTTAGCCGGATCCTACGAGCAGTACTTC CASVLAGSYEQYF
few - TRBJ2-1 TRBV6-5 TGTGCCAGCAGTTATCAAAAGGGCAGTTACAATGAGCAGTTCTTC CASSYQKGSYNEQFF
once - TRBJ2-7 TRBV9 TGTGCCAGCAGCCCCCTGACGGGCGTGGCCGAGCAGTACTTC CASSPLTGVAEQYF
few - TRBJ2-5 TRBV29-1 TGCAGCGGCCTCCGGGGGGCGACGGAGACCCAGTACTTC CSGLRGATETQYF
few - TRBJ2-1 TRBV6-5 TGTGCTAGCACGGGCTTCAATGAGCAGTTCTTC CASTGFNEQFF
- TRBD2 TRBJ2-1 TRBV5-1 TGCGCCAGCAGTGCGGGGGACCCCTACAATGAGCAGTTCTTC CASSAGDPYNEQFF
once - TRBJ1-5 TRBV19 TGTGCCAGTAGTATCGGGGACGGAGCTAATTATCAGCCCCAGCATTTT CASSIGDGANYQPQHF
few TRBD2 TRBJ2-1 TRBV2 TGTGCCAGCAGTGAAAGCGGGGGAGGTCTGTTCTTC CASSESGGGLFF
- TRBD1 TRBJ2-6 TRBV7-2 TGTGCCAGCAGCTTAATTGGGGACAGGGGGCTTCGGAGGGCCAACGTCCTGACTTTC CASSLIGDRGLRRANVLTF
- - TRBJ2-7 TRBV10-3 TGTGCCATCTCCAGCTCCAACTACGGCGAGCAGTACTTC CAISSSNYGEQYF
few TRBD1 TRBJ2-1 TRBV7-9 TGTGCCAGCAGCTCCTCGGGACAGGAGCAGTTCTTC CASSSSGQEQFF
- TRBD1 TRBJ2-3 TRBV5-1 TGCGCCAGCAGCGGAGGACAGGGGCCAGATACGCAGTATTTT CASSGGQGPDTQYF
- - TRBJ2-7 TRBV18 TGTGCCAGCTCACTCCAGGAAGAGCAGTACTTC CASSLQEEQYF
- TRBD1 TRBJ1-1 TRBV13 TGTGCCAGCAGTCGCCGACAGGGGGCCGTCACTGAAGCTTTCTTT CASSRRQGAVTEAFF
- - TRBJ1-1 TRBV5-1 TGCGCCAGCAGCCCAGGACAGTCACAGGGAAGAGCTTTCTTT CASSPGQSQGRAFF
few - TRBJ1-1 TRBV12-1 TGTGCCAGCAGTGGGTGGATGAGTGAAGCTTTCTTT CASSGWMSEAFF
- - TRBJ2-3 TRBV7-3 TGTGCCAGCAGCTTAGTCCCTAGTGGCACGCAGTATTTT CASSLVPSGTQYF
- TRBD1 TRBJ2-2 TRBV7-9 TGTGCCAGCAGAACCGACAGGGGCCTGAACACCGGGGAGCTGTTTTTT CASRTDRGLNTGELFF
few - TRBJ1-4 TRBV28 TGTGCCAGCAGTTTAATAGGGGATCCTAATGAAAAACTGTTTTTT CASSLIGDPNEKLFF
- TRBD1 TRBJ1-2 TRBV6-5 TGTGCCAGCAGTTCCCAGACAGGGAACTATGGCTACACCTTC CASSSQTGNYGYTF
- - TRBJ1-2 TRBV29-1 TGCAGCGTTCGACAGGCCTTAGGGTTTAATGGCTACACCTTC CSVRQALGFNGYTF
few - TRBJ2-3 TRBV30 TGTGCCTGGAGTGTACTAGATACGCAGTATTTT CAWSVLDTQYF
- - TRBJ1-2 TRBV4-3 TGCGCCAGCAGCCAGAGAGGGGGAAACTATGGCTACACCTTC CASSQRGGNYGYTF
few TRBD1 TRBJ1-5 TRBV29-1 TGCGGCGTGACGACAGGGGCCAATCAGCCCCAGCATTTT CGVTTGANQPQHF
- - TRBJ1-2 TRBV25-1 TGTGCCAGCAGTGATTATACCTTCGCCTATGGCTACACCTTC CASSDYTFAYGYTF
few TRBD1 TRBJ1-3 TRBV7-2 TGTGCCAGCAGCTTACAGGGGGGAACTGGAAACACCATATATTTT CASSLQGGTGNTIYF
- - TRBJ1-5 TRBV2 TGTGCCAGCAGTGAATTCAGGGGAGAGCATCAGCCCCAGCATTTT CASSEFRGEHQPQHF
few TRBD1 TRBJ2-7 TRBV5-1 TGCGCCAGCAGCCAGACAGGGGACGGCTACGAGCAGTACTTC CASSQTGDGYEQYF
- - TRBJ1-5 TRBV15 TGTGCCACCAGCAGAGTCCCGGGAACCATCGTAGGTCAGCCCCAGCATTTT CATSRVPGTIVGQPQHF